This T cell receptor beta chain came from a study of T cell responses to AZD1222 COVID-19 vaccine. Overall study findings and caveats: The study found vaccine-associated CD4 TCRs spanning spike, dominant at 160-218 and 743-854.

As regards this clone: The antigen remains unidentified.

Clones were read by immunoSEQ multiplex PCR, and TCRdb kept only the in-frame ones, dropping some. The profile shows fewer than 85,000 clones, roughly 91% of them singletons. The CDR3 contains 17 residues. The TCR was taken from an adult who received the AZD1222 COVID-19 vaccine. The chain has TRBV12-2 and TRBJ2-1. TRBV12-2 represents a pseudogene. Specimen: peripheral blood, collected 28 days after the second AZD1222 dose. As DNA, the CDR3 is TGTGCAAGTCGCTTAGCCCCCACTGGGTGCTCATACAATGAGCAGTTCTTC. Translated: CASRLAPTGCSYNEQFF.